Given below is one T cell receptor beta chain in context. These data come from a study of CD8+ T cells in alopecia areata. V lost 0 bases and J lost 11, with 12 bases in between. Germline V lookup: CDR1 SGDLS, CDR2 YYNGEE. The CDR3 runs 14 residues. Isolated RNA was reverse transcribed into cDNA used as the sequencing template. Profiled with immunoSEQ multiplex PCR; TCRdb holds only in-frame clones, not every one. Here the sample spans about 180,000 clones, approximately 65% being singletons. The sample in question was CD8+ T cells sorted from blood, obtained at week 0. V is TRBV9 and J is TRBJ1-6; D gene ambiguous. This clonotype originated in a human donor with alopecia areata. Written as DNA, the CDR3 is TGTGCCAGCAGCGTAGCTGGGGAGAGTCCACCCCTCCACTTT. Translating gives CASSVAGESPPLHF.